These 32 T cell receptor beta chains were sequenced from one sample in a study of post-analysis software for immune sequencing data. No antigens are known for them. Whole-study results and caveats: About 5 TRBV segments occurring more often in patients than controls included TRBV5-6, TRBV5-1 and TRBV20-1.

Unique molecular identifiers featured in each of the TCR beta cDNA libraries. TCRdb passed the PCR reads through MiXCR, listing each CDR3 protein once. The table records hundreds of thousands of distinct CDR3 sequences, 53% of them present only once. The sample consisted of blood. The receptors were gathered from a girl between 10 and 17 years old with multiple sclerosis.

The chain is built from TRBV20-1 and TRBJ1-4; tentatively, D is TRBD1 (5 bases). V dropped 5 bases and J dropped 5 bases, with 15 bases sitting between them. Germline lookup yields CDR1 DFQATT and CDR2 SNEGSKA (reference sequence). This CDR3 comprises 14 residues. CDR3: CSAAPGLGNEKLFF. The CDR3 DNA follows: TGCAGTGCTGCCCCGGGACTGGGGAATGAAAAACTGTTTTTT.

There are a few counts of this clonotype. The J gene is TRBJ2-5, the V gene TRBV9, with D possibly being TRBD2 (6 bases). The V and J ends lost 4 bases and 3 bases respectively, with 19 bases between them. Germline V gene data show CDR1 as SGDLS and CDR2 as YYNGEE. This CDR3 has 16 residues. The CDR3 bases are TGTGCCAGCAGCTCCCGGGGGTACTACAGAGAAGAGACCCAGTACTTC. The encoded protein is CASSSRGYYREETQYF.

This clonotype was counted between two and nine times. The V call is TRBV4-2, the J call TRBJ2-7; 11 nucleotides line up with TRBD2. Germline V gene data show CDR1 as LGHNA and CDR2 as YNFKEQ. V was clipped by 4 bases and J by 6 bases; unmatched bases: 8. CDR3 size: 15 residues. The DNA for the CDR3 is TGTGCCAGCAGCCCCTATAGCGGGGGGGAAGGCGAGCAGTACTTC. This codes for CASSPYSGGEGEQYF.

This chain links TRBV20-1 with TRBJ2-1, with D possibly being TRBD2 (6 bases). Trimming pared 2 bases from V and 7 bases from J, leaving 9 bases between. This CDR3 is 12 amino acids long. Germline V CDR1 and CDR2: DFQATT, SNEGSKA (reference sequence). The CDR3 bases are TGCAGTGCTAGAAGGGACTTTAATGAGCAGTTCTTC. Its translation: CSARRDFNEQFF.

The chain links TRBV5-1 to TRBJ2-7, with D possibly being TRBD1 or TRBD2 (7 bases each). The CDR3 covers 16 residues. Trimming cost V 0 bases and J 3 bases, with 16 bases left between them. CDR1 is SGHRS, CDR2 YFSETQ, per germline. The CDR3 is CASSLASGGVFYEQYF. CDR3 in DNA: TGCGCCAGCAGCTTGGCCTCAGGGGGGGTGTTCTACGAGCAGTACTTC.

V and J are TRBV2 and TRBJ2-1; TRBD1 is a possible D gene (6 bases). The germline CDR1 and CDR2 sequences are SNHLY and FYNNEI. This CDR3 is built from 15 residues. Trimming stripped 4 bases from V and 0 bases from J, with 10 bases between. Here the CDR3 reads CASSAGQRSYNEQFF. Written as DNA, the CDR3 is TGTGCCAGCAGTGCCGGACAGCGCTCCTACAATGAGCAGTTCTTC. The variable domain in full, completed from reference TRBV2 and TRBJ2-1, reads EPEVTQTPSHQVTQMGQEVILRCVPISNHLYFYWYRQILGQKVEFLVSFYNNEISEKSEIFDDQFSVERPDGSNFTLKIRSTKLEDSAMYFCASSAGQRSYNEQFFGPGTRLTVL.

The rearrangement uses TRBV5-1 and TRBJ2-5, with 13 bases fitting TRBD2. V trimming: 4 bases; J trimming: 4 bases; junction bases outside the gene matches: 7. This CDR3 contains 16 residues. Germline assignment: CDR1 SGHRS and CDR2 YFSETQ. This chain's CDR3 is CASSAGTSGKGETQYF. CDR3 DNA sequence: TGCGCCAGCAGCGCCGGGACTAGCGGGAAAGGAGAGACCCAGTACTTC.

A word on this clonotype: A much larger clone lies one base from this, so it may be a read error. The CDR3 protein is CSVVAQGDRAFF. The CDR3 nucleotides are TGCAGCGTTGTGGCCCAGGGGGATCGAGCTTTCTTT. The J gene is TRBJ1-1, the V gene TRBV29-1, with 7 bases fitting TRBD1. Germline trimming cut 4 bases from V and 10 bases from J; bases unmatched to any gene: 9. Germline lookup yields CDR1 SQVTM and CDR2 ANQGSEA. The CDR3 is 12 residues long. Filled out from reference TRBV29-1 and TRBJ1-1, the complete variable domain reads SAVISQKPSRDICQRGTSLTIQCQVDSQVTMMFWYRQQPGQSLTLIATANQGSEATYESGFVIDKFPISRPNLTFSTLTVSNMSPEDSSIYLCSVVAQGDRAFFGQGTRLTVV.

A few counts support this clonotype. The J gene is TRBJ2-1, the V gene TRBV29-1; D unresolved. Trimming left V 2 bases short and J 15 bases short, with 11 bases between. The germline gives CDR1 SQVTM, CDR2 ANQGSEA. The CDR3 covers 10 residues. The DNA for the CDR3 is TGCAGCGTTGAATTTAACAGCCGGTTCTTC. This gives the protein CSVEFNSRFF.

The chain links TRBV20-1 to TRBJ2-5; D is perhaps TRBD1 or TRBD2 (5 bases each). The assigned J gene may be wrong: the sequence end matches TRBJ2-7 better. Germline V gene data show CDR1 as DFQATT and CDR2 as SNEGSKA (reference sequence). This CDR3 is 14 amino acids long. CDR3 sequence reads: CSAKPGTADHEQYF. CDR3 sequence (DNA): TGCAGTGCCAAACCCGGGACGGCGGACCACGAGCAGTACTTC.

This chain links TRBV6-5 with TRBJ2-4, with D possibly TRBD2 on 7 matching bases. In germline, CDR1 is MNHEY, CDR2 SVGAGI. The CDR3 runs to 14 residues. Trimming shortened V by 8 bases and J by 13 bases, and 24 bases separated the two germline ends. CDR3 nucleotide sequence: TGTGCCAGCCAGAAAGCCGGGGGGCGTCAGGAGCAGTACTTC. Protein sequence: CASQKAGGRQEQYF.

The chain uses TRBV20-1 and TRBJ2-7, with 14 bases aligning to TRBD2. The trim removed 4 bases at V and 5 bases at J, leaving 7 bases unmatched. CDR1 DFQATT and CDR2 SNEGSKA come from the germline V gene (reference sequence). There are 15 residues in the CDR3. The CDR3: CSAKTSGRAMDEQYF. CDR3 DNA sequence: TGCAGTGCTAAGACTAGCGGGAGGGCCATGGACGAGCAGTACTTC.

This clonotype was seen only once. This rearrangement joins TRBV5-1 to TRBJ2-3, with 9 bases that match TRBD2. CDR3 size: 16 residues. Per the germline V gene, CDR1 is SGHRS and CDR2 is YFSETQ. V trimming: 4 bases; J trimming: 4 bases; junction bases outside the gene matches: 10. As DNA, the CDR3 is TGCGCCAGCAGCCCCCGGGGTAGCGGGGGTTCAGATACGCAGTATTTT. It specifies CASSPRGSGGSDTQYF. The entire variable domain, with the rest obtained from reference TRBV5-1 and TRBJ2-3, is as follows: KAGVTQTPRYLIKTRGQQVTLSCSPISGHRSVSWYQQTPGQGLQFLFEYFSETQRNKGNFPGRFSGRQFSNSRSEMNVSTLELGDSALYLCASSPRGSGGSDTQYFGPGTRLTVL.

V gene TRBV30 combines with J gene TRBJ1-5, with 7 nucleotides matching TRBD1. Germline V gene lookup returns CDR1 GTSNPN and CDR2 SVGIG (reference sequence). The CDR3 length is 13 residues. Trimming at V came to 2 bases and at J to 7 bases, leaving 5 bases not matched to a gene. CDR3 residues: CAWSSGGSQPQHF. The CDR3 region has the DNA TGTGCCTGGAGTTCAGGGGGTTCCCAGCCCCAGCATTTT.

The chain has TRBV2 and TRBJ2-1; the match to TRBD2 covers 12 bases. Trimming took 4 bases from V and 0 from J; bases not matched to a gene: 16. Germline V gives CDR1 SNHLY, CDR2 FYNNEI. This CDR3 comprises 21 residues. The CDR3 here is CASSVTGQTSGSQSSYNEQFF. CDR3 DNA sequence: TGTGCCAGCAGTGTGACCGGACAGACTAGCGGGAGCCAGAGCTCCTACAATGAGCAGTTCTTC.

The J gene is TRBJ2-5, the V gene TRBV5-1; no reliable D call. The CDR3 length is 14 residues. Germline values: CDR1 SGHRS, CDR2 YFSETQ. V lost 1 base and J lost 4, with 11 bases in between. The CDR3 DNA is TGCGCCAGCAGCTTGAGAGGCTCCCTAGAGACCCAGTACTTC. Translation gives CASSLRGSLETQYF.

CDR3 bases: TGTGCCAGCAGCTTAGGGCCACTAGCGGGAGCATCCTACGAGCAGTACTTC. Protein: CASSLGPLAGASYEQYF. The V call is TRBV7-2, the J call TRBJ2-7; 11 bases agree with TRBD2. J was trimmed by 1 base and V by 1 base; bases with no gene match: 6. CDR3 size: 17 residues. Germline CDR1 is SGHTA and CDR2 is FQGNSA.

The chain carries TRBV20-1 and TRBJ2-6; D is possibly TRBD1 (5 bases). CDR3 length equals 16 residues. Looked up from germline, CDR1 is DFQATT and CDR2 is SNEGSKA (reference sequence). V dropped 0 bases and J dropped 1 base, with 10 bases sitting between them. CDR3 sequence reads: CSARDGAPSGANVLTF. For the CDR3, the DNA is TGCAGTGCTAGAGATGGGGCCCCTTCTGGGGCCAACGTCCTGACTTTC.

This chain uses TRBV11-1 with TRBJ2-1; D may correspond to TRBD1 or TRBD2 (5 bases each). This CDR3 region has 16 residues. Deletions cut 1 base from V and 6 bases from J, with 16 bases between. CDR1 SGHAT and CDR2 FQDESV come from the germline V gene (reference sequence). The CDR3 nucleotides are TGTGCCAGCAGCTTAGTGGGGGTCCTGATAGGCAATGAGCAGTTCTTC. Translating it yields CASSLVGVLIGNEQFF.

V and J are TRBV3-1 and TRBJ1-1; D gene unclear. V gave up 2 bases and J gave up 1 base, with 11 bases separating them. This CDR3 comprises 15 residues. Germline V gene lookup returns CDR1 LGHDT and CDR2 YNNKEL (reference sequence). The CDR3 spells CASSQYGRGNTEAFF. CDR3 in DNA: TGTGCCAGCAGCCAATACGGTCGGGGGAACACTGAAGCTTTCTTT.

The CDR3 DNA reads TGTGCCAGCATCCAGGATGGGGGACAGTACAATGAGCAGTACTTC. Translated: CASIQDGGQYNEQYF. The V call is TRBV6-1, the J call TRBJ2-1, with 7 nucleotides matching TRBD1. Gene TRBJ2-7 matches the end of the DNA better, so the J call may be wrong. The CDR3 contains 15 residues. Per the germline V gene, CDR1 is MNHNS and CDR2 is SASEGT.

This clonotype has more than one count but fewer than ten. The chain is built from TRBV12-3 or TRBV12-4 and TRBJ2-7; D might be TRBD2 (7 bases). V lost 5 bases and J lost 2, with 10 bases in between. The CDR3 sequence is 13 residues long. Written as DNA, the CDR3 is TGTGCCAGCAGTGGGGGGGGCCCCTACGAGCAGTACTTC. It yields the protein CASSGGGPYEQYF.

The rearrangement joins TRBV6-5 to TRBJ2-2; D gene uncertain. The CDR3 runs to 15 residues. CDR1 is MNHEY, CDR2 SVGAGI, per germline. The V and J ends lost 7 bases and 1 base respectively, with 13 bases between them. The CDR3 reads CASTLFGRNTGELFF. In DNA, the CDR3 is TGTGCCAGCACCCTTTTCGGCCGGAACACCGGGGAGCTGTTTTTT.

This sequence joins TRBV20-1 and TRBJ2-1; 11 bases are a match to TRBD2. Germline values: CDR1 DFQATT, CDR2 SNEGSKA (reference sequence). CDR3 length: 16 residues. Trimming took 1 base from V and 0 from J; bases not matched to a gene: 2. CDR3 DNA sequence: TGCAGTGCTAGAGTGGGACTAGCGGACTCCTACAATGAGCAGTTCTTC. This translates into CSARVGLADSYNEQFF.

This rearrangement joins TRBV4-1 to TRBJ2-3; 7 bases match TRBD2. With V trimmed by 7 bases and J by 6 bases, 13 bases remained unmatched. Germline-derived CDR1 and CDR2 are MGHRA and YSYEKL. The CDR3 contains 15 residues. The chain's CDR3 is CASNLGEGRSDTQYF. CDR3 bases: TGCGCCAGCAACCTCGGGGAGGGTCGTTCGGATACGCAGTATTTT.

In this sample, this clonotype turned up a few times. The genes are TRBV10-3 and TRBJ1-2, with D unclear. CDR1 is ENHRY, CDR2 SYGVKD, per germline. This CDR3 region has 13 residues. V gave up 3 bases and J gave up 6 bases, with 11 bases separating them. The CDR3 reads CAISDRWEDGYTF. For the CDR3, the DNA is TGTGCCATCAGTGATCGATGGGAAGATGGCTACACCTTC.

This sequence joins TRBV29-1 and TRBJ1-1; D possibly corresponds to TRBD1 (6 bases). Germline CDR1 is SQVTM and CDR2 is ANQGSEA. The V and J ends lost 7 bases and 5 bases respectively, with 17 bases between them. The CDR3 extends over 13 amino acids. The DNA of the CDR3 is TGCAGCGGCGGAACAGGGATGTGGACTGAAGCTTTCTTT. This gives the protein CSGGTGMWTEAFF.

The gene calls are TRBV5-1 and TRBJ1-1, with 9 bases matching TRBD1. CDR1 SGHRS and CDR2 YFSETQ come from the germline V gene. Unmatched junction bases numbered 5, after V lost 4 bases and J lost 4 bases. This CDR3 contains 14 residues. The CDR3, as DNA: TGCGCCAGCAGCACACAGGGGGCTGGCACTGAAGCTTTCTTT. Amino acids: CASSTQGAGTEAFF.

The genes are TRBV5-1 and TRBJ2-5; 9 bases are shared with TRBD2. After removal of 1 base from V and 3 bases from J, the junction contained 13 bases not matched to a gene. The length of the CDR3 is 18 residues. The V gene's germline CDR1 is SGHRS and CDR2 YFSETQ. CDR3 DNA sequence: TGCGCCAGCAGCTTGAGGCTGCGGTCTAGCGGGAATGAAGAGACCCAGTACTTC. Protein: CASSLRLRSSGNEETQYF.

The rearrangement links TRBV11-2 to TRBJ2-3; D unclear. Germline V gene data show CDR1 as SGHAT and CDR2 as FQNNGV. The CDR3 length is 17 residues. V lost 4 bases and J 0 bases, leaving 17 bases between the germline ends. This CDR3 is CASSYDPFPPSTDTQYF. The CDR3, as DNA: TGTGCCAGCAGCTACGACCCCTTTCCTCCTAGCACAGATACGCAGTATTTT.

The rearrangement uses TRBV20-1 and TRBJ1-1; D remains ambiguous. V shed 3 bases and J shed 2 bases, with 10 bases lying between them. The germline V gene has CDR1 DFQATT and CDR2 SNEGSKA (reference sequence). This CDR3 contains 13 residues. The CDR3 nucleotides read TGCAGTGCTAGTGTAAGTCCCAACACTGAAGCTTTCTTT. It is translated as CSASVSPNTEAFF.

This clonotype was observed a few times. The chain employs TRBV7-8 and TRBJ2-7; D gene uncertain. V was pared by 1 base and J by 3 bases, with 13 bases between. CDR3 length equals 15 residues. Germline-derived CDR1 and CDR2 are SGHVS and FQNEAQ. CDR3 sequence (DNA): TGTGCCAGCAGCTTAGAGCAAGGCGCCTACTACGAGCAGTACTTC. This codes for CASSLEQGAYYEQYF.